The T cell receptor (beta chain) described here comes from a study of vaccination and CD4 T cells after COVID-19. Overall study context: According to the study, participants were given two doses of BNT162b2 or mRNA-1273 vaccine. The stimulus for the cells was overlapping spike peptides derived from SARS-CoV-2, HCoV-NL63, HCoV-OC43 and HCoV-229E. A CEFX pool, an HIV-1 Nef pool, or no peptide went to control cultures.

This sample's treatment: 10-day PBMC culture with coronavirus spike peptide pools or control peptides (ViraFEST assay). Cultured CD4+ T cells had their DNA profiled by the Oncomine TCR Beta short-read assay. TCRdb ran MiXCR on the PCR reads and lists one entry per CDR3 protein. This table has 14,000 to 15,000 distinct CDR3 sequences, 35% to 50% appearing once. The CDR3 covers 15 residues. The V and J ends lost 5 bases and 7 bases, in that order; junction bases with no gene match: 9. CDR1 and CDR2 from the germline V gene are KGHDR and SFDVKD. Notes on this clonotype: Antigen unknown.

The chain recombines TRBV24-1 with TRBJ2-1, with 8 nucleotides matching TRBD2. The TCR originated in a human donor who had recovered from COVID-19. The sequenced material came from CD4+ T cells from blood, cultured in vitro. CDR3 protein: CATSVDPGGRNEQFF. DNA of the CDR3: TGTGCCACCAGTGTAGACCCGGGAGGGAGGAATGAGCAGTTCTTC.